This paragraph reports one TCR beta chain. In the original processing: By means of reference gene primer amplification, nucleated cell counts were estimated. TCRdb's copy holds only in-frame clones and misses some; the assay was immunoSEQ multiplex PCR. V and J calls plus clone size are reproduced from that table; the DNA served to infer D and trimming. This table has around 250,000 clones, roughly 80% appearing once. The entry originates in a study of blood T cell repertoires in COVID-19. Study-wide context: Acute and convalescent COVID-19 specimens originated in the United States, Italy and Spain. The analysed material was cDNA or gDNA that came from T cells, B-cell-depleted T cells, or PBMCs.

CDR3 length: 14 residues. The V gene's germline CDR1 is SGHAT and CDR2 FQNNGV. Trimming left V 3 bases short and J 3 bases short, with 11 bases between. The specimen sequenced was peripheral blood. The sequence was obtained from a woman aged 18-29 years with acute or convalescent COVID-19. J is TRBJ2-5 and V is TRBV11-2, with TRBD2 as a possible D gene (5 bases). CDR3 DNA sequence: TGTGCCAGCAGCTTCTTTGGAGGAAAAGAGACCCAGTACTTC. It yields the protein CASSFFGGKETQYF.